This record looks at one TCR beta chain sequence and its context. This specimen belongs to a study of blood T cell repertoires in COVID-19. Per germline, CDR1 ENHRY and CDR2 SYGVKD. Trimming took 8 bases from V and 8 from J, leaving 15 bases between them. This CDR3 contains 12 residues. Source study methods: Reference gene primers were amplified, and this amplification served to estimate nucleated cell counts. Using immunoSEQ multiplex PCR, the repertoire was profiled, and TCRdb retains in-frame clones only, with some absent. The DNA gave D and trimming, while V, J and clone size come from that table. The table lists hundreds of thousands of clones, 80% to 90% of them singletons.

The chain couples TRBV10-3 to TRBJ1-2; D gene uncertain. This clonotype was sampled from a man between 18 and 35 years old with COVID-19, enrolled during active disease. Sequencing input: peripheral blood. The CDR3 spells CAIQKEARGYTF. For the CDR3, the DNA is TGTGCCATCCAAAAGGAGGCCCGAGGCTACACCTTC.